These 19 T cell receptor beta chains share one sample of origin, sequenced in a study of shared clonotypes between healthy human individuals. Profiling relied on immunoSEQ multiplex PCR, and the TCRdb table lists in-frame clones only, not all of them. This sample has millions of clones; roughly 94% occur once, and the top ten carry 0.1% to 0.15%. Sequenced input: naive CD4+ T cells sorted from blood. Subset defined: CD45RA+ positively selected. The receptors here all came from a man between 18 and 35 years old in good health.

The CDR3 protein is CASSEEGRKGNTEAFF. The CDR3 DNA follows: TGTGCCAGCAGTGAAGAAGGAAGGAAGGGGAACACTGAAGCTTTCTTT. This sequence joins TRBV2 and TRBJ1-1; no clear D. CDR1 and CDR2 from the germline V gene are SNHLY and FYNNEI. Trimming left V 1 base short and J 1 base short, with 13 bases between. CDR3 length: 16 amino acids.

The chain combines TRBV19 with TRBJ1-3; possible D gene TRBD1, 6 bases. Germline V CDR1 and CDR2: LNHDA, SQIVND (reference sequence). The CDR3 is 14 amino acids. The ends were cut back, 4 bases at V and 6 bases at J, with 13 bases in the middle. In nucleotides, the CDR3 is TGTGCCAGTAGTAGGGACACCACGGCAAACACCATATATTTT. It is translated as CASSRDTTANTIYF.

V usage is TRBV10-3 and J usage is TRBJ2-5; 12 bases align to TRBD2. CDR3 length: 15 amino acids. J gave up 4 bases and V 0 bases, and 0 bases lay outside the gene matches. The germline gives CDR1 ENHRY, CDR2 SYGVKD. The CDR3 loop is CAISESGLAGETQYF. Here the CDR3 DNA reads TGTGCCATCAGTGAGTCGGGACTAGCGGGAGAGACCCAGTACTTC.

This chain links TRBV4-3 with TRBJ2-7; unclear D gene. The CDR3 runs to 14 residues. Per germline, CDR1 LGHNA and CDR2 YSLEER. Trimming cost V 1 base and J 3 bases, with 10 bases left between them. In DNA form, the CDR3 reads TGCGCCAGCAGCCAAGTTCCGGCGAACTACGAGCAGTACTTC. Translating it yields CASSQVPANYEQYF.

This chain links TRBV2 with TRBJ2-7; 11 bases agree with TRBD2. This CDR3 is 14 amino acids long. V was clipped by 6 bases and J by 3 bases; unmatched bases: 4. Germline CDR1 SNHLY, CDR2 FYNNEI. This CDR3 reads CASRRGLADYEQYF. The CDR3 DNA reads as TGTGCCAGCAGGAGGGGACTAGCGGACTACGAGCAGTACTTC.

The chain carries TRBV5-4 and TRBJ1-2, with D unresolved. Germline V CDR1 and CDR2: SGHNT, YYREEE (reference sequence). V gave up 0 bases and J gave up 7 bases, with 10 bases separating them. The CDR3 loop spans 13 amino acids. CDR3 bases: TGTGCCAGCAGCTTGGGGGTGGTGAGTGGCTACACCTTC. The encoded protein is CASSLGVVSGYTF.

In its sample, this clone was seen once. The identical CDR3 is also encoded by other nucleotide sequences in the sample. This chain connects TRBV5-1 to TRBJ2-3; 11 bases are shared with TRBD2. The CDR3 covers 15 residues. Germline CDR1 reads SGHRS; CDR2 reads YFSETQ. V lost 3 bases and J lost 0; bases outside the gene matches: 0. The CDR3 spells CASSSSGRSTDTQYF. CDR3 DNA sequence: TGCGCCAGCAGCTCTAGCGGGAGGAGCACAGATACGCAGTATTTT.

This clone has just a few counts. The V gene is TRBV7-9, the J gene TRBJ1-5; no reliable D call. V gave up 5 bases and J gave up 6 bases, with 11 bases separating them. From germline, CDR1 is SEHNR and CDR2 FQNEAQ (reference sequence). The CDR3 has 13 amino acids. The CDR3 DNA reads TGTGCCAGCAGCCCCCAAATGGGTCAGCCCCAGCATTTT. Residues: CASSPQMGQPQHF.

V usage is TRBV4-3 and J usage is TRBJ1-5; 9 bases are shared with TRBD1. The J segment lost 0 bases and the V segment lost 1 base, leaving 7 bases of the junction unmatched. Germline assignment: CDR1 LGHNA and CDR2 YSLEER. The CDR3 loop spans 18 amino acids. The CDR3 here is CASSQGTGGAYSNQPQHF. DNA for the CDR3: TGCGCCAGCAGCCAAGGTACAGGGGGCGCCTATAGCAATCAGCCCCAGCATTTT.

The chain employs TRBV6-6 and TRBJ2-3; D possibly corresponds to TRBD2 (7 bases). This CDR3 has 15 residues. V was clipped by 7 bases and J by 5 bases, with 19 bases between them. From germline, CDR1 is MNHNY and CDR2 SVGAGI (reference sequence). This CDR3 is CASTGNIRGGDTQYF. Here the CDR3 DNA reads TGTGCCAGCACCGGGAACATAAGGGGGGGAGATACGCAGTATTTT.

With regard to this clone: Being one base from a much bigger clone, this may be a read error. CDR3 protein: CASSPGQTFYGYTF. The CDR3 DNA sequence: TGTGCCAGCAGCCCGGGACAGACCTTCTATGGCTACACCTTC. V gene TRBV27 combines with J gene TRBJ1-2; 7 bases map to TRBD1. V dropped 6 bases and J dropped 4; count of bases not matched to a gene: 8. CDR3 length: 14 amino acids. The germline V gene encodes CDR1 MNHEY and CDR2 SMNVEV (reference sequence).

J is TRBJ1-4 and V is TRBV2; D remains unclear. The V gene's germline CDR1 is SNHLY and CDR2 FYNNEI. Deletions cut 6 bases from V and 8 bases from J, with 13 bases between. The CDR3 sequence is 13 residues long. CDR3 loop: CASRSPFAEKLFF. CDR3 DNA: TGTGCCAGCAGGTCACCCTTTGCAGAAAAACTGTTTTTT.

The chain links TRBV4-2 to TRBJ2-1, with 11 bases that match TRBD2. The CDR3 runs to 16 residues. CDR1 is LGHNA and CDR2 is YNFKEQ in the germline V gene. The trim removed 6 bases at V and 5 bases at J, leaving 9 bases unmatched. CDR3 sequence (DNA): TGTGCCAGCAGATCTAGCGGGGGGACTACGAACAATGAGCAGTTCTTC. This translates into CASRSSGGTTNNEQFF.

The chain combines TRBV7-2 with TRBJ2-1, with 10 positions matching TRBD1. Germline trimming cut 3 bases from V and 7 bases from J; bases unmatched to any gene: 9. This CDR3 spans 16 amino acids. Germline loops: CDR1 SGHTA, CDR2 FQGNSA. The CDR3 DNA reads TGTGCCAGCAGCTTCCTCGGGACAGGGGTAACGAATGAGCAGTTCTTC. Translating it yields CASSFLGTGVTNEQFF.

CDR3 region: CASSPVRASNQPQHF. In nucleotides, the CDR3 is TGTGCCAGCAGCCCTGTCAGGGCTAGCAATCAGCCCCAGCATTTT. This chain uses TRBV4-2 with TRBJ1-5, with D maybe TRBD1 (5 bases). The germline CDR1 and CDR2 sequences are LGHNA and YNFKEQ. The CDR3 is made up of 15 amino acids. V gave up 4 bases and J gave up 0 bases, with 10 bases separating them.

This clone occurred a few times. The same CDR3 arises from other DNA sequences in this sample as well. This chain connects TRBV5-1 to TRBJ2-1; D gene uncertain. Trimming stripped 0 bases from V and 0 bases from J, with 4 bases between. In germline, CDR1 is SGHRS, CDR2 YFSETQ. The CDR3 spans 14 residues. Here the CDR3 DNA reads TGCGCCAGCAGCTTGGAGAGCTCCTACAATGAGCAGTTCTTC. Translating gives CASSLESSYNEQFF.

This chain uses TRBV19 with TRBJ1-2, with D possibly matching TRBD1 (5 bases). The CDR3 contains 13 residues. V was trimmed by 7 bases and J by 8 bases, leaving 17 bases between them. Germline CDR1 reads LNHDA; CDR2 reads SQIVND (reference sequence). The CDR3 DNA sequence: TGTGCCAGTAATCTCGGGACCCTCGGGGGCTACACCTTC. Translation: CASNLGTLGGYTF.

V is TRBV7-2 and J is TRBJ2-1; 9 bases align to TRBD2. The CDR3 has 15 residues. Unmatched junction bases numbered 7, after V lost 3 bases and J lost 7 bases. Germline V gene lookup returns CDR1 SGHTA and CDR2 FQGNSA. In DNA, the CDR3 is TGTGCCAGCAGCTTGCGGGAGGGCCTTGAAAATGAGCAGTTCTTC. It is translated as CASSLREGLENEQFF. The whole variable domain, remainder taken from reference TRBV7-2 and TRBJ2-1, is GAGVSQSPSNKVTEKGKDVELRCDPISGHTALYWYRQSLGQGLEFLIYFQGNSAPDKSGLPSDRFSAERTGGSVSTLTIQRTQQEDSAVYLCASSLREGLENEQFFGPGTRLTVL.

This clone was counted once. The chain combines TRBV11-2 with TRBJ2-1; TRBD2 matches at 7 bases. Germline V gene sequence: CDR1 SGHAT, CDR2 FQNNGV. CDR3 length: 16 amino acids. J was trimmed by 0 bases and V by 6 bases; bases with no gene match: 8. CDR3 amino acids: CASRYRAGSSYNEQFF. CDR3 bases: TGTGCCAGCAGATATAGAGCGGGAAGCTCCTACAATGAGCAGTTCTTC.